This TCR beta chain was documented in a study of technical replicates of blood from a few donors. Here immunoSEQ multiplex PCR was the method, and the copy in TCRdb shows in-frame clones only, minus some. The sample lists roughly 70,000 clones, approximately 96% occurring once. Germline V gene sequence: CDR1 SQVTM, CDR2 ANQGSEA. V lost 0 bases and J lost 10; bases outside the gene matches: 5. The CDR3 has 13 amino acids. The sequence derives from a human donor in good health. The chain uses TRBV29-1 and TRBJ1-2; 10 nucleotides line up with TRBD1. Sample: T cells isolated from PBMCs. The CDR3 here is CSVEDGDRGLYTF. Here the CDR3 DNA reads TGCAGCGTTGAAGATGGGGACAGGGGTCTCTACACCTTC. Complete variable domain (other parts from reference TRBV29-1 and TRBJ1-2): SAVISQKPSRDICQRGTSLTIQCQVDSQVTMMFWYRQQPGQSLTLIATANQGSEATYESGFVIDKFPISRPNLTFSTLTVSNMSPEDSSIYLCSVEDGDRGLYTFGSGTRLTVV.